The next 29 T cell receptor beta chains were all read from a single sample in a study of CD8+ T cells in alopecia areata. Extraction and reverse transcription of RNA yielded cDNA as the sequencing template. Repertoires were generated with immunoSEQ multiplex PCR, while TCRdb's copy carries only in-frame clones and drops some. The table lists fewer than 350,000 clones, more than 45% of them singletons. Treatment meaning: oral pan-JAK inhibitor, 5-10 mg twice daily. Here the sequenced sample was CD4+ T cells sorted from blood, taken at week 24, from a patient treated with tofacitinib. These receptors were collected from a human donor with alopecia areata.

The rearrangement links TRBV25-1 to TRBJ1-2, with 8 nucleotides matching TRBD1. V shed 5 bases and J 5 bases; nucleotides not matched to a gene: 7. In germline, CDR1 is MGHDK, CDR2 SYGVNS. CDR3 length: 14 residues. This chain's CDR3 is CASSSTGTGYGYTF. The CDR3, as DNA: TGTGCCAGCAGTAGCACCGGGACAGGTTATGGCTACACCTTC.

This clone has more than one count but fewer than ten. This rearrangement joins TRBV6-6 to TRBJ2-2; tentative D call: TRBD1 (6 bases). The CDR3 covers 16 residues. The germline CDR1 and CDR2 sequences are MNHNY and SVGAGI (reference sequence). V was cut by 2 bases and J by 3 bases, with 13 bases left in between. In DNA form, the CDR3 reads TGTGCCAGCAGTTACGACACAGGGCGACACACCGGGGAGCTGTTTTTT. Amino acids: CASSYDTGRHTGELFF.

This chain joins TRBV2 and TRBJ1-3; TRBD1 agrees at 8 bases. CDR3 length: 12 residues. Trimming at V came to 6 bases and at J to 9 bases, leaving 4 bases not matched to a gene. Germline assignment: CDR1 SNHLY and CDR2 FYNNEI. CDR3: CASRDRETTIYF. The CDR3 nucleotides are TGTGCCAGCAGGGACAGGGAAACCACCATATATTTT.

The rearrangement joins TRBV7-3 to TRBJ2-1; 7 bases align to TRBD1. The trim removed 5 bases at V and 10 bases at J, leaving 8 bases unmatched. This CDR3 has 13 residues. Per germline, CDR1 SGHTA and CDR2 FQGTGA. The CDR3 nucleotides read TGTGCCAGCAGCCTCGGGACAGTAGGGGAGCAGTTCTTC. Amino acids: CASSLGTVGEQFF.

This clone was seen a handful of times. The V gene is TRBV6-6, the J gene TRBJ2-1; D tentatively fits TRBD1 or TRBD2 (5 bases each). Germline V gene data show CDR1 as MNHNY and CDR2 as SVGAGI (reference sequence). With 5 bases removed from V and 9 bases from J, the gap between germline ends came to 14 bases. This CDR3 has 13 amino acids. The CDR3 loop is CASSHGDVVEQFF. Here the CDR3 DNA reads TGTGCCAGCAGTCACGGGGACGTGGTTGAGCAGTTCTTC.

V and J are TRBV2 and TRBJ1-2, with 8 bases matching TRBD1. The V and J ends lost 8 bases and 6 bases, in that order; junction bases with no gene match: 8. The CDR3 is 13 amino acids. Germline V CDR1 and CDR2: SNHLY, FYNNEI. CDR3 in DNA: TGTGCCAGCGCAGGGGGCTCATTAGATGGCTACACCTTC. Translating gives CASAGGSLDGYTF.

V gene TRBV6-5 combines with J gene TRBJ1-1; maybe TRBD1 (6 bases). There are 16 residues in the CDR3. Germline CDR1 MNHEY, CDR2 SVGAGI. Deletions cut 4 bases from V and 3 bases from J, with 18 bases between. For the CDR3, the DNA is TGTGCCAGCAGTTCCTCGGACGGGGGACAATACACTGAAGCTTTCTTT. Its protein product is CASSSSDGGQYTEAFF.

This sequence joins TRBV28 and TRBJ2-5; 7 bases are shared with TRBD1. In germline, CDR1 is MDHEN, CDR2 SYDVKM. This CDR3 has 14 amino acids. The V gene end was trimmed by 6 bases and the J gene end by 1 base; junction bases not matched to a gene: 5. The CDR3 nucleotides are TGTGCCAGCAGGGGGACAGAACTCCAAGAGACCCAGTACTTC. Protein product: CASRGTELQETQYF.

This clone was seen more than once but under ten times. The chain uses TRBV7-9 and TRBJ2-5, with a tentative D call TRBD1 (6 bases). The germline CDR1 and CDR2 sequences are SEHNR and FQNEAQ (reference sequence). The CDR3 is 12 residues long. V was clipped by 7 bases and J by 5 bases, with 11 bases between them. CDR3 DNA: TGTGCCAGCACCTTGAGGGGGGAGACCCAGTACTTC. This gives the protein CASTLRGETQYF.

This clone was counted a few times. The rearrangement joins TRBV30 to TRBJ1-2, with D maybe TRBD1 (5 bases). This CDR3 has 17 amino acids. The V end lost 0 bases, the J end lost 0 bases, and 17 bases lay between the germline ends. The V gene's germline CDR1 is GTSNPN and CDR2 SVGIG (reference sequence). The CDR3 sequence is CAWSVLRGGQANYGYTF. Written as DNA, the CDR3 is TGTGCCTGGAGTGTATTGAGGGGAGGGCAAGCTAACTATGGCTACACCTTC. The full variable domain, rest sourced from reference TRBV30 and TRBJ1-2, is SQTIHQWPATLVQPVGSPLSLECTVEGTSNPNLYWYRQAAGRGLQLLFYSVGIGQISSEVPQNLSASRPQDRQFILSSKKLLLSDSGFYLCAWSVLRGGQANYGYTFGSGTRLTVV.

This rearrangement joins TRBV18 to TRBJ1-1; 7 positions match TRBD1. The CDR3 covers 14 residues. Trimming removed 4 bases from V and 3 bases from J; junction bases left unmatched: 5. The germline CDR1 and CDR2 sequences are KGHSH and LQKENI. The CDR3 bases are TGTGCCAGCTCACACCGGGACAGAGACACTGAAGCTTTCTTT. Protein: CASSHRDRDTEAFF.

This clone was seen only a few times. J is TRBJ1-2 and V is TRBV28; D not resolved. This CDR3 is built from 13 residues. The germline V gene has CDR1 MDHEN and CDR2 SYDVKM. The V end lost 2 bases, the J end lost 8 bases, and 12 bases lay between the germline ends. CDR3 in amino acids: CASSLDGYGGYTF. The CDR3 DNA reads as TGTGCCAGCAGTTTAGACGGTTACGGGGGCTACACCTTC.

The genes are TRBV5-6 and TRBJ1-6; D is undetermined. The V end was cut by 4 bases, the J end by 10 bases, with 12 bases between. Germline assignment: CDR1 SGHDT and CDR2 YYEEEE. The CDR3 is 13 residues long. As DNA, the CDR3 is TGTGCCAGCAGCCTCCCGGCAAACTCACCCCTCCACTTT. It codes for CASSLPANSPLHF. The full variable domain, completed using reference TRBV5-6 and TRBJ1-6, is DAGVTQSPTHLIKTRGQQVTLRCSPKSGHDTVSWYQQALGQGPQFIFQYYEEEERQRGNFPDRFSGHQFPNYSSELNVNALLLGDSALYLCASSLPANSPLHFGNGTRLTVT.

The genes are TRBV29-1 and TRBJ1-2; TRBD1 agrees at 8 bases. Germline V lookup: CDR1 SQVTM, CDR2 ANQGSEA. The trim removed 7 bases at V and 6 bases at J, leaving 4 bases unmatched. CDR3 length equals 11 residues. As DNA, the CDR3 is TGCAGCGCCGGGACAGGTGATGGCTACACCTTC. Protein sequence: CSAGTGDGYTF.

Only a few counts were recorded for this clone. J is TRBJ1-6 and V is TRBV6-5; 9 bases fit TRBD1. The J segment lost 7 bases and the V segment lost 6 bases, leaving 7 bases of the junction unmatched. Germline loops: CDR1 MNHEY, CDR2 SVGAGI. The CDR3 consists of 15 residues. CDR3 amino acids: CASRPPGQGNSPLHF. The CDR3 DNA is TGTGCCAGCAGGCCACCGGGACAGGGAAATTCACCCCTCCACTTT.

The rearrangement links TRBV29-1 to TRBJ1-5; D may be TRBD1 (5 bases). Germline CDR1 is SQVTM and CDR2 is ANQGSEA. Trimming took 6 bases from V and 0 from J, leaving 12 bases between them. This CDR3 comprises 14 residues. The CDR3 nucleotides read TGCAGCGTGACCGGGGCATCTAGCAATCAGCCCCAGCATTTT. Its translation is CSVTGASSNQPQHF.

This clone occurred a few times. The V and J genes are TRBV28 and TRBJ1-6; D not certain. V was pared by 8 bases and J by 9 bases, with 11 bases between. This CDR3 spans 12 amino acids. Looked up from germline, CDR1 is MDHEN and CDR2 is SYDVKM. The CDR3 here is CASRSGVSPLHF. Here the CDR3 DNA reads TGTGCCAGCCGGAGTGGGGTTTCACCCCTCCACTTT.

The genes are TRBV9 and TRBJ2-3; weak D call: TRBD2 (5 bases). V was cut by 2 bases and J by 0 bases, with 13 bases left in between. CDR1 SGDLS and CDR2 YYNGEE come from the germline V gene. The CDR3 is 16 amino acids. The CDR3 DNA follows: TGTGCCAGCAGCGTCGGACTCGTAGTGAGCACAGATACGCAGTATTTT. It translates to CASSVGLVVSTDTQYF.

As for this clone: Other DNA sequences from this sample encode an identical CDR3 as well. The V and J genes are TRBV18 and TRBJ2-5; either TRBD1 or TRBD2 may fit D (5 bases each). The CDR3 consists of 14 residues. Germline assignment: CDR1 KGHSH and CDR2 LQKENI. V lost 0 bases and J 1 base, leaving 6 bases between the germline ends. The CDR3 here is CASSPPGTQETQYF. In DNA, the CDR3 is TGTGCCAGCTCACCACCGGGGACCCAAGAGACCCAGTACTTC.

V gene TRBV2 combines with J gene TRBJ1-3; no clear D. The CDR3 runs to 16 residues. The germline V gene encodes CDR1 SNHLY and CDR2 FYNNEI. Deletions cut 6 bases from V and 6 bases from J, with 21 bases between. This CDR3 reads CASSVLQGRDENTIYF. Written as DNA, the CDR3 is TGTGCCAGCAGCGTTCTGCAAGGGAGAGACGAAAACACCATATATTTT.

The gene calls are TRBV25-1 and TRBJ1-6, with D possibly TRBD1 on 6 matching bases. Germline V lookup: CDR1 MGHDK, CDR2 SYGVNS. Trimming stripped 3 bases from V and 8 bases from J, with 11 bases between. The CDR3 length is 14 residues. The CDR3: CASSDPGAYSPLHF. In DNA, the CDR3 is TGTGCCAGCAGTGATCCGGGGGCTTATTCACCCCTCCACTTT.

The V call is TRBV6-5, the J call TRBJ1-1, with TRBD1 as a possible D gene (5 bases). Germline loops: CDR1 MNHEY, CDR2 SVGAGI. This CDR3 is built from 15 residues. Trimming took 0 bases from V and 6 from J, leaving 14 bases between them. The CDR3 is CASSYSTAHNAEAFF. In DNA form, the CDR3 reads TGTGCCAGCAGTTACTCGACAGCCCATAACGCTGAAGCTTTCTTT.

The chain recombines TRBV29-1 with TRBJ1-1; TRBD1 matches 9 bases. CDR1 and CDR2 (germline): SQVTM, ANQGSEA. J was trimmed by 1 base and V by 7 bases; bases with no gene match: 4. This CDR3 spans 13 amino acids. CDR3 in amino acids: CSGDRGSNTEAFF. CDR3 sequence (DNA): TGCAGCGGTGACAGGGGGTCGAACACTGAAGCTTTCTTT.

This clone was observed a few times. V and J are TRBV30 and TRBJ1-6, with 7 bases fitting TRBD1. Germline CDR1 reads GTSNPN; CDR2 reads SVGIG (reference sequence). V gave up 3 bases and J gave up 6 bases; unmatched junction bases: 11. The CDR3 has 16 residues. This chain's CDR3 is CAWSVTGLGPNSPLHF. Here the CDR3 DNA reads TGTGCCTGGAGCGTGACAGGGCTAGGACCTAATTCACCCCTCCACTTT.

This clone has a handful of counts. The V call is TRBV7-8, the J call TRBJ2-7; 8 positions agree with TRBD1. The CDR3 totals 16 residues. V shed 0 bases and J 3 bases; nucleotides not matched to a gene: 7. Germline V gene data show CDR1 as SGHVS and CDR2 as FQNEAQ. Written as DNA, the CDR3 is TGTGCCAGCAGCTTAGCCCAACAGGGGGTGGTCTACGAGCAGTACTTC. Its translation is CASSLAQQGVVYEQYF.

V usage is TRBV29-1 and J usage is TRBJ2-7, with D uncertain. This CDR3 region has 12 residues. Germline V CDR1 and CDR2: SQVTM, ANQGSEA. V shed 4 bases and J shed 1 base, with 8 bases lying between them. The CDR3 reads CSVGESSYEQYF. The CDR3, as DNA: TGCAGCGTTGGGGAAAGTTCCTACGAGCAGTACTTC.

The chain couples TRBV5-6 to TRBJ2-5; D gene ambiguous. The germline V gene encodes CDR1 SGHDT and CDR2 YYEEEE. Trimming left V 4 bases short and J 7 bases short, with 20 bases between. The CDR3 totals 15 residues. CDR3 sequence: CASSSEYGVFGTQYF. CDR3 nucleotide sequence: TGTGCCAGCAGCAGCGAGTATGGGGTGTTTGGGACCCAGTACTTC.

V and J are TRBV29-1 and TRBJ1-2, with a possible D match to TRBD1 (6 bases). Germline V lookup: CDR1 SQVTM, CDR2 ANQGSEA. Deletions cut 7 bases from V and 4 bases from J, with 10 bases between. The length of the CDR3 is 11 residues. The CDR3 bases are TGCAGCGGATGGACAGCCTATGGCTACACCTTC. Protein sequence: CSGWTAYGYTF.

The chain couples TRBV29-1 to TRBJ2-1; 8 bases are shared with TRBD1. Per germline, CDR1 SQVTM and CDR2 ANQGSEA. The junction had 8 bases not matched to a gene; V was cut back by 7 bases and J by 3 bases. This CDR3 has 14 residues. The CDR3 reads CSASGTGRYNEQFF. CDR3 DNA: TGCAGCGCCTCCGGGACAGGTCGCTACAATGAGCAGTTCTTC.